This TCR beta chain derives from a study of cytomegalovirus exposure and HLA in healthy donors (dated by TCRdb to the late 2010s). Looking at the study overall: According to an earlier analysis of 587 of the donors, some 180 million T cells yielded 117 million unique TCR beta sequences and 276 Gb of sequence data. To predict cytomegalovirus infection status, the study combined high-throughput TCR immunosequencing, statistical association of individual TCRs with disease status, and machine learning. The genetic ancestry cluster associated with self-reported Caucasian donors included around four fifths of the roughly 380 genotyped donors. The number of typed donors differed by locus: roughly 629-640 for A, B, C, DRB1 and DQB1; 522 for DQA1; 606 for DPA1; and approximately 450 for DPB1. An earlier analysis of 587 of the donors applied high-throughput TCR beta sequencing to assess whether each TCR beta V gene segment acted as functional or pseudogenic. A later analysis re-examined previously published TCR beta repertoires from more than 600 donors and added high-resolution HLA genotyping to investigate patterns of TCR occurrence. In a later genetic analysis, genome-wide SNP genotypes for about 55% of the roughly 700 donors were used, and that subset was treated as a discovery cohort. Four or five DR-DQ haplotypes were treated as single units for association and clustering because of strong linkage in the cohort. HLA typing covered class I and class II loci at four-digit resolution. All discovery cohort repertoires had been generated on a single sequencing platform. On average, roughly 250,000 unique TCR beta nucleotide sequences were sequenced per donor among a few hundred genotyped donors of the cohort, with roughly 20% of those sequences being non-productive. Donor age, sex, ethnicity and CMV serostatus were collected together with the repertoire data. The study was designed to test whether signatures of past pathogen exposure could be identified by cataloging public T cell receptors. Rather than drawing on any new phenotypic data, the later analysis identified candidate immune exposures from TCR beta sequences and the way those sequences occurred across donors. Roughly 300 gigabases of sequencing data and roughly 81 million unique TCR sequences made up an early release that covered approximately 700 HLA-typed donors. In addition to the first cohort of roughly 670 subjects, a separate validation cohort of approximately 110 different subjects was used. Using immunosequencing, the study profiled T cell repertoires from 640 or so subjects and related those repertoires to cytomegalovirus serostatus.

Including cysteine and phenylalanine, the CDR3 has 17 amino acids. Only the CDR3 portion is preserved as DNA: 51 bases, with reading frame beginning at the first base. CDR1 SGHTA and CDR2 FQGTGA were looked up in the germline V gene. V lost 2 bases and J lost 5 bases; the stretch between them is 21 bases long. Comments on this clone: Its antigen is unknown. It has no much larger one-base neighbor in the sample; base qualities were not kept.

The cohort comprised 710 or so healthy bone marrow donors. At the time of sampling, every cohort member was nominally healthy, though immune exposures that went unrecorded were likely present. The donor was CMV seropositive and was included in the group of 300 or so seropositive cohort members. Every donor gave a peripheral blood sample, and the peripheral blood mononuclear cells from that sample were used for TCR beta sequencing. The Qiagen DNeasy Blood Extraction Kit was used to extract genomic DNA from the blood cell samples. Library preparation employed the immunoSEQ multiplex PCR assay. For the multiplex PCR, a mixture combining 60 forward primers for TCR Vbeta segments and 13 reverse primers for TCR Jbeta segments was used. The CDR3 region of rearranged TCR beta genes was amplified from genomic DNA with a multiplex PCR assay. The amplified TCR beta libraries were sequenced on the Illumina HiSeq System as 87-base-pair reads. The source study handled its data this way. In a later analysis, roughly 80 million unique TCR beta chains were counted across the 500 to 700 repertoires, and roughly 11 million of these chains were shared by at least two donors. To remove PCR and sequencing errors, raw reads were error-corrected and collapsed into unique sequences using a nearest-neighbor algorithm that merged closely related sequences. V, D and J gene segments were assigned by aligning CDR3 sequences to IMGT reference sequences. For a sequence to be retained, a match of at least six nucleotides to both a V gene segment and a J gene segment was required. A rearrangement counted as productive if the CDR3 had no stop codons and remained in frame with V and J, and every other rearrangement counted as non-productive. Following IMGT convention, CDR3 was defined as the stretch from the second conserved V-encoded cysteine up to the conserved J-encoded phenylalanine. In an earlier analysis of around 570 of the donors, sequences lacking an unambiguous match to a single V gene segment were excluded. In an earlier analysis of a few hundred of the donors, V segments were called functional above 56.7% productive rearrangements and were called segregating when the between-donor standard deviation exceeded 5%. A statistical classification framework was built to diagnose cytomegalovirus status from the catalog of TCR beta chain sequences. V and J gene assignment, in a later analysis, came from comparing TCR nucleotide sequences with IMGT/GENE-DB human TR gene sequences. A later analysis assigned CDR3 sequences and most-parsimonious VDJ recombination scenarios with the TCRdist pipeline. A later analysis defined each TCR beta chain by its CDR3 amino acid sequence plus V-gene family, and excluded reads lacking a unique V-gene family. A later analysis removed 450 to 600 highly shared, low-generation-probability nucleotide sequences to deal with suspected cross-contamination and a sequencing artifact. In a later analysis, a clonal expansion index for each public chain was calculated from normalized within-repertoire ranks of inferred template counts. Generation probabilities in a later analysis came from a VDJ recombination model fitted to out-of-frame rearrangements, and those results were checked against IGoR. In a later analysis, TCR-TCR, TCR-HLA and TCR-CMV co-occurrence was scored with hypergeometric tests, and a repertoire-size bias correction was applied to TCR pairs. In a later analysis, false discovery rates were estimated by permuting HLA or CMV assignments 20 times. In a later analysis, co-occurring TCRs were grouped with DBSCAN, and TCRdist sequence similarity was added when clustering was performed within HLA-allele-positive subsets. Repertoires with fewer than 30,000 or more than 120,000 public chains, plus five repertoires with anomalous nucleotide sharing, were excluded from co-occurrence clustering. Sourced from immuneACCESS, this table was stored by TCRdb with only in-frame sequences that have V and J called. A share of the clones is absent; for the studies checked, an unresolved V gene accounts for under half, and the remainder has no known explanation. V and J calls and clone size are given by that table; D and trimming were obtained from the DNA. The sample data list about 190,000 clones, and around four fifths of these were observed just once. The ten largest clones represent roughly 2.6% of the sample.

Broad study findings and their caveats: Compared with the roughly 700-donor mean, donors in an Asian-associated ancestry cluster had fewer N-insertions in productive TCRs, according to a later genetic analysis. A later analysis associated about 18,000 TCR beta sequences with specific HLA alleles at a false discovery rate of 0.05. A total of 150 or so TCR beta chains were listed by the study as associated with cytomegalovirus. In vitro tests confirmed that a few of the cytomegalovirus-associated TCR beta chains recognize cytomegalovirus antigens. Some IMGT-functional V segments, including TRBV6-2 and TRBV6-3, could not be told apart with the 87-base-pair reads, so those segments were excluded. Several of the top co-occurrence clusters appeared to be linked to parvovirus B19, influenza, CMV and Epstein-Barr virus, according to a later analysis. In an earlier analysis of some 540 of the donors, most TCR beta V segments appeared in productive rearrangements about 90% or about 30% of the time, broadly matching IMGT annotations. Strong co-occurrence of HLA alleles, especially DR and DQ, made assigning TCR associations to individual alleles difficult. In this cohort, only TCR beta chains were sequenced, and detectable features were limited by the absence of alpha or paired-chain data. A further reported finding was that TCR beta sequences accurately predicted the HLA-A and HLA-B alleles for most subjects in the first cohort. In both the original and validation cohorts, the classifier was reported to diagnose cytomegalovirus status with high specificity and sensitivity. The sequencing pipeline was judged likely to have produced a cluster of highly shared sequence variants as a technical artifact. The only immune exposure information available for the cohort was CMV serostatus. Correlated functional status among segregating V segments might reflect linkage disequilibrium, but an unknown experimental factor could not be ruled out. In a later analysis, HLA-associated TCR beta chains were found to be more clonally expanded and to have lower generation probabilities than equally common non-associated chains. Because counts were too low, around 17 rarely observed V segments, including chromosome 9 orphons, were left out of the earlier analysis of some 640 of the donors. According to a later analysis, most CMV-associated TCR beta chains appeared to be HLA-restricted, and the HLA associations seemed to be driven largely by CMV exposure. Across donors, most TCR sequences were observed very rarely, whereas some public TCRs were present in many individuals. Roughly uniform sequencing depth across donors was assumed in presence/absence analyses, although this assumption may not hold. V-gene and J-gene trimming of TCR beta chains was associated with a missense DCLRE1C variant in a later genetic analysis, and the association was replicated in an independent cohort. A later analysis found that TCR association rates varied across HLA loci, with DRB1 alleles showing the most associated TCRs and HLA-C alleles the fewest. According to the authors, the approach could potentially be generalized to other disease states and immunological phenotypes. Because HLA typing was unavailable for some donors at each locus, only the typed subset was used in association tests.

The sequencing sample was made of PBMCs. The clonotype was recovered from a woman aged 45 to 65 in good health and CMV-seropositive. The rearranged segments are TRBV7-3 and TRBJ2-5; the best D guess is TRBD2, with 6 bases matching. The DNA is as follows: TGTGCCAGCAGCTTAGGAGGGGCCGGCTCCCTCCAGGAGACCCAGTACTTC. The resulting protein is CASSLGGAGSLQETQYF.